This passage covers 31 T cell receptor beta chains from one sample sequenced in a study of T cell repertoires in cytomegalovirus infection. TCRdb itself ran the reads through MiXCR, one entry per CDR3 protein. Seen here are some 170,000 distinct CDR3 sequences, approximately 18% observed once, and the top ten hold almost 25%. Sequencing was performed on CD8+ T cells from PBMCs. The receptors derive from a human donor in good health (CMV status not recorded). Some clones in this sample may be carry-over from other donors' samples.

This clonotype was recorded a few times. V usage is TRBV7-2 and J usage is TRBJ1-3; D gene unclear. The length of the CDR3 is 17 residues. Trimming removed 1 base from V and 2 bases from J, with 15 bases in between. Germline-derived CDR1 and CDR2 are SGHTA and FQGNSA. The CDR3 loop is CASSLEDTSYAGNTIYF. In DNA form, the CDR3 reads TGTGCCAGCAGCTTAGAAGACACCTCCTACGCTGGAAACACCATATATTTT.

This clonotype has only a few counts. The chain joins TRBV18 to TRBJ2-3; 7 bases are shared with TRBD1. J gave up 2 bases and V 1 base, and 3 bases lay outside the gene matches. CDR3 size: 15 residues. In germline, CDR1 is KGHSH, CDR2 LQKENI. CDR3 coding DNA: TGTGCCAGCTCACCACGGGACAGACTCACAGATACGCAGTATTTT. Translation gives CASSPRDRLTDTQYF.

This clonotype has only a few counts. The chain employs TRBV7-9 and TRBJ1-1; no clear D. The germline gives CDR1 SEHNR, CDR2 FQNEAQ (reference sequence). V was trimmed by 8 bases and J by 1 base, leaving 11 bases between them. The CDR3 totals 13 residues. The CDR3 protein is CASLLVTNTEAFF. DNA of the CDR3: TGTGCCAGCCTGCTGGTGACGAACACTGAAGCTTTCTTT.

The CDR3 DNA sequence: TGTGCCAGCAGCCCCCGGGACAGCGGCGAGCAGTACTTC. Translation: CASSPRDSGEQYF. The rearrangement links TRBV13 to TRBJ2-7; TRBD1 aligns across 7 bases. The germline gives CDR1 PRHDT, CDR2 FYEKMQ (reference sequence). Trimming at V came to 5 bases and at J to 6 bases, leaving 7 bases not matched to a gene. This CDR3 is built from 13 residues. The full variable domain, rest sourced from reference TRBV13 and TRBJ2-7, is AAGVIQSPRHLIKEKRETATLKCYPIPRHDTVYWYQQGPGQDPQFLISFYEKMQSDKGSIPDRFSAQQFSDYHSELNMSSLELGDSALYFCASSPRDSGEQYFGPGTRLTVT.

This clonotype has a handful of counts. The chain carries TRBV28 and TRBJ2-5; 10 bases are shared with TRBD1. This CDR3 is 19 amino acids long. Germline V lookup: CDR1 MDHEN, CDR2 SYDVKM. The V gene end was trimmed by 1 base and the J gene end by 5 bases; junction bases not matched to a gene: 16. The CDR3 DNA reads TGTGCCAGCAGTTTATCAGTCCGGGACAGGGGAGGACCAAACGAGACCCAGTACTTC. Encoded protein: CASSLSVRDRGGPNETQYF.

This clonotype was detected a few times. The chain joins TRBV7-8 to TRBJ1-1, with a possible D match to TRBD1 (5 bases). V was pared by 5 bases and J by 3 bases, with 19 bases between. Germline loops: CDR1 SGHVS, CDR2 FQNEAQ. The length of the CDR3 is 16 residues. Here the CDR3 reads CASSRSSDRLHTEAFF. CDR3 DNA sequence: TGTGCCAGCAGCCGAAGTTCCGACAGACTGCACACTGAAGCTTTCTTT.

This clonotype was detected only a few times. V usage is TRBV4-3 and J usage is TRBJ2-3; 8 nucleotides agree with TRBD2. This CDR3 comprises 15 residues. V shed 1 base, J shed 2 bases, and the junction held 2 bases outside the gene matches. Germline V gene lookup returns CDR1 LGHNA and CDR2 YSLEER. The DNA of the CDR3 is TGCGCCAGCAGCCAAGGACTAGCGCACACAGATACGCAGTATTTT. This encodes CASSQGLAHTDTQYF.

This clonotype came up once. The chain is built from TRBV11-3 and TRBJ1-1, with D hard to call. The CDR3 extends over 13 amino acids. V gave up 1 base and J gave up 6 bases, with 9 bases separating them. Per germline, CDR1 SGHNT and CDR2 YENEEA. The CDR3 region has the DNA TGTGCCAGCAGCTTAGGTTTTGGCGCTGAAGCTTTCTTT. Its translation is CASSLGFGAEAFF.

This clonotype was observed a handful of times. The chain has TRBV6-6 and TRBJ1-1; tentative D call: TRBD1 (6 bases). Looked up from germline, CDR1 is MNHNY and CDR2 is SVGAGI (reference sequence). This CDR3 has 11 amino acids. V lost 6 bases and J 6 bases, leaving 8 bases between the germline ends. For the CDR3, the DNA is TGTGCCAGCAGCAAGGGGGCTGAAGCTTTCTTT. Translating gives CASSKGAEAFF.

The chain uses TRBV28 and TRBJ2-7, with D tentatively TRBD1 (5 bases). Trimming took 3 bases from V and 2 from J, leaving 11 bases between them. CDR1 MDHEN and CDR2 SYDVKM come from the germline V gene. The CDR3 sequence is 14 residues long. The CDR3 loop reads CASSLQGDAYEQYF. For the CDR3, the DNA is TGTGCCAGCAGTTTGCAGGGTGACGCCTACGAGCAGTACTTC.

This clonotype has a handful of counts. CDR3: CASTLQGSYNSPLHF. CDR3 DNA: TGTGCCAGCACCCTCCAGGGGTCCTATAATTCACCCCTCCACTTT. The chain links TRBV27 to TRBJ1-6; a weak D match, TRBD1 (6 bases). This CDR3 has 15 residues. Germline V CDR1 and CDR2: MNHEY, SMNVEV (reference sequence). Trimming cost V 7 bases and J 1 base, with 11 bases left between them.

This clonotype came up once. CDR3 sequence: CAISEILSGGLYNEQFF. CDR3 coding DNA: TGTGCCATCAGTGAGATTCTTAGCGGAGGTCTATACAATGAGCAGTTCTTC. This chain links TRBV10-3 with TRBJ2-1, with D possibly matching TRBD2 (6 bases). Germline lookup yields CDR1 ENHRY and CDR2 SYGVKD. The CDR3 is made up of 17 amino acids. V was shortened by 2 bases and J by 4 bases, with 18 bases between the two germline ends.

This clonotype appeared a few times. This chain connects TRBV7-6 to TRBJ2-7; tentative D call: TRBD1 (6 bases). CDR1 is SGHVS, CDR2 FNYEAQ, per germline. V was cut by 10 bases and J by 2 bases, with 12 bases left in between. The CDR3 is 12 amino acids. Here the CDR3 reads CAITTGPYEQYF. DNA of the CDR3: TGTGCCATTACGACAGGACCCTACGAGCAGTACTTC.

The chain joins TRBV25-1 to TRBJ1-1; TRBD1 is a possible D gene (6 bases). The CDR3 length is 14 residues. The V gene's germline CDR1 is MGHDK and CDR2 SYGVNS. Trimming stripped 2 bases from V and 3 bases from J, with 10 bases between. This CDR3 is CASSEKWTDTEAFF. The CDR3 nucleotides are TGTGCCAGCAGTGAAAAATGGACAGACACTGAAGCTTTCTTT.

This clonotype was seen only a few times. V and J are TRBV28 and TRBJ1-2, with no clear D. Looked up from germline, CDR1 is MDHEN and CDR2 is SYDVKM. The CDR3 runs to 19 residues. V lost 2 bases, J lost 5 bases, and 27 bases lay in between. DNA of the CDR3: TGTGCCAGCAGTTTACCCGGGCAGTTTCAAGAGAATCCTCGTTATGGCTACACCTTC. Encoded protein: CASSLPGQFQENPRYGYTF.

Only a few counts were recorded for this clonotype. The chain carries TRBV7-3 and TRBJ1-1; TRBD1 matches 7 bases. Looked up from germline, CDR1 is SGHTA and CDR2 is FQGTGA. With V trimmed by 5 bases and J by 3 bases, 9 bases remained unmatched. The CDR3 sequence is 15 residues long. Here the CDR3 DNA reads TGTGCCAGCAGCCAGACAGGGTTTCGGGACACTGAAGCTTTCTTT. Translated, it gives CASSQTGFRDTEAFF.

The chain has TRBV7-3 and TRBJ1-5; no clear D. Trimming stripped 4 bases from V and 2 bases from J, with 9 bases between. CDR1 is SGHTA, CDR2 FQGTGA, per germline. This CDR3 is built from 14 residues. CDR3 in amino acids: CASSSGWGNQPQHF. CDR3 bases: TGTGCCAGCAGCTCCGGCTGGGGCAATCAGCCCCAGCATTTT.

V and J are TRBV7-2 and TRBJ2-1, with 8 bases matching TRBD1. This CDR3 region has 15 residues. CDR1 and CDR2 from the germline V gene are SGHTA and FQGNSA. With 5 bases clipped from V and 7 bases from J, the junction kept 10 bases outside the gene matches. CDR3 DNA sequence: TGTGCCAGCAGCCTATTCGGGACAGGTAAAAATGAGCAGTTCTTC. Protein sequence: CASSLFGTGKNEQFF.

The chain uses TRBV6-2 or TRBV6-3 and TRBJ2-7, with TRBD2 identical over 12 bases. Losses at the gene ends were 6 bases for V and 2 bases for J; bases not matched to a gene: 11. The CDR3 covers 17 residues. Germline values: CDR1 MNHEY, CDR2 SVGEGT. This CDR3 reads CASSPIRLAGATYEQYF. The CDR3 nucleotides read TGTGCCAGCAGCCCCATCCGACTAGCGGGGGCCACCTACGAGCAGTACTTC.

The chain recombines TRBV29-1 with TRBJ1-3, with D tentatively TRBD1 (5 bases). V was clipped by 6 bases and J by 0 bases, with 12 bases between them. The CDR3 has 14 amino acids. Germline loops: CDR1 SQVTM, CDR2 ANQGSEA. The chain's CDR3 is CSVTDISSGNTIYF. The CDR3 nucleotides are TGCAGCGTGACGGACATCTCCTCTGGAAACACCATATATTTT.

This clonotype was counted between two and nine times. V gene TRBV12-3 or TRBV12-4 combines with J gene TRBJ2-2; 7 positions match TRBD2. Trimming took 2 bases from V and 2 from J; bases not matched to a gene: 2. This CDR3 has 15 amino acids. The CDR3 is CASSLTGGNTGELFF. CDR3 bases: TGTGCCAGCAGTTTAACGGGGGGTAACACCGGGGAGCTGTTTTTT.

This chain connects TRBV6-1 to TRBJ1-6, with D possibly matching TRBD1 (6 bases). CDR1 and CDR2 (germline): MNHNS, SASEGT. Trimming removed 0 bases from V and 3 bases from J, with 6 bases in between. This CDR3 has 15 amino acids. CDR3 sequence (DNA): TGTGCCAGCAGTGAAGCGGGACACTATAATTCACCCCTCCACTTT. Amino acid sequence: CASSEAGHYNSPLHF.

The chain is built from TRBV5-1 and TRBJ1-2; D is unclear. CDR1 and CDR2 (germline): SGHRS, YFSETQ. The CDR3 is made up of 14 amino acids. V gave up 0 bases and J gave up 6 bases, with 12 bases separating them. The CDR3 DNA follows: TGCGCCAGCAGCTTGGAAGGGAGTCGGGATGGCTACACCTTC. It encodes CASSLEGSRDGYTF. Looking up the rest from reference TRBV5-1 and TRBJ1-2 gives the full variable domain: KAGVTQTPRYLIKTRGQQVTLSCSPISGHRSVSWYQQTPGQGLQFLFEYFSETQRNKGNFPGRFSGRQFSNSRSEMNVSTLELGDSALYLCASSLEGSRDGYTFGSGTRLTVV.

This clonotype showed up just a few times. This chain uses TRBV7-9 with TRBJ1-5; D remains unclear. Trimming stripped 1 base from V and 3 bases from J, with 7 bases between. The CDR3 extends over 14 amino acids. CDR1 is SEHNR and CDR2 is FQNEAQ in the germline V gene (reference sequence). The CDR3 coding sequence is TGTGCCAGCAGCTTAGGAGGTACCAATCAGCCCCAGCATTTT. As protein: CASSLGGTNQPQHF.

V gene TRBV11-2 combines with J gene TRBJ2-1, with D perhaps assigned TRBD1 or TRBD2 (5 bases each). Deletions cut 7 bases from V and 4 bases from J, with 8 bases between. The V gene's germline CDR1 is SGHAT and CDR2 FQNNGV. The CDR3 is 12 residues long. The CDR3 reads CASTGGYNEQFF. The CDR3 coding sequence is TGTGCCAGCACTGGGGGTTACAATGAGCAGTTCTTC.

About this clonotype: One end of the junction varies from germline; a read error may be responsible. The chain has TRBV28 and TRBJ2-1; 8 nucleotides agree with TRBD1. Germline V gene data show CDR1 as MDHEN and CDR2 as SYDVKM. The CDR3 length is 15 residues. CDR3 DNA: TGTGCCAGCAATTTAGAGGGACAGGCATACAATGAGCAGTTCTTC. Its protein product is CASNLEGQAYNEQFF. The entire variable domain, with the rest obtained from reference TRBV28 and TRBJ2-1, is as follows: DVKVTQSSRYLVKRTGEKVFLECVQDMDHENMFWYRQDPGLGLRLIYFSYDVKMKEKGDIPEGYSVSREKKERFSLILESASTNQTSMYLCASNLEGQAYNEQFFGPGTRLTVL.

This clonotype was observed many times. The CDR3 loop reads CASSFPFRGRTDTQYF. The DNA of the CDR3 is TGTGCCAGCAGTTTCCCCTTCAGGGGACGCACAGATACGCAGTATTTT. The chain recombines TRBV12-3 or TRBV12-4 with TRBJ2-3, with D perhaps matching TRBD1 (6 bases). This CDR3 contains 16 residues. V lost 3 bases and J 1 base, leaving 14 bases between the germline ends.

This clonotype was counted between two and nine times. The CDR3 DNA sequence: TGTGCCAGCAGTTTAGCCCGGGAGTGGAGCAATCAGCCCCAGCATTTT. Amino acid sequence: CASSLAREWSNQPQHF. The J gene is TRBJ1-5, the V gene TRBV12-3 or TRBV12-4; D uncertain. Trimming took off 0 bases at V and 1 base at J, with 10 bases between the two ends. The CDR3 runs 16 residues.

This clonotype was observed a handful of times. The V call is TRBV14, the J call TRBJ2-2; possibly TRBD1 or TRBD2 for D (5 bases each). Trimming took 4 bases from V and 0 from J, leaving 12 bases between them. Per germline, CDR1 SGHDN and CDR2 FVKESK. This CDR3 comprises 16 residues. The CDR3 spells CASSPWDLTNTGELFF. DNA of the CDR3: TGTGCCAGCAGCCCTTGGGACCTTACGAACACCGGGGAGCTGTTTTTT.

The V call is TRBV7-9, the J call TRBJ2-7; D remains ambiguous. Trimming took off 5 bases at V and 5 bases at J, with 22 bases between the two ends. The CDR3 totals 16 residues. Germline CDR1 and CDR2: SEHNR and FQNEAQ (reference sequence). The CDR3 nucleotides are TGTGCCAGCAGCCTGACGGATCGGACGGCAAGGCACGAGCAGTACTTC. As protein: CASSLTDRTARHEQYF.

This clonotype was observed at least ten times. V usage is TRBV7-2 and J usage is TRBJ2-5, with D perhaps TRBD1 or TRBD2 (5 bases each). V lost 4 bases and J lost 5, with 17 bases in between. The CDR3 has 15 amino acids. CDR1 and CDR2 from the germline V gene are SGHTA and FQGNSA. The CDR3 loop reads CASSWGTTGVETQYF. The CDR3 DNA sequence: TGTGCCAGCAGCTGGGGGACGACCGGGGTCGAGACCCAGTACTTC.